These 31 T cell receptor beta chains were all obtained from the same sample, sequenced in a study of neoadjuvant nivolumab and ipilimumab in lung cancer. The method was immunoSEQ multiplex PCR; TCRdb's version includes in-frame clones alone and lacks a portion of them. Among 25,000 to 35,000 clones listed, under 95% were seen once. Sequencing was performed on peripheral blood, taken after neoadjuvant nivolumab, alone or with ipilimumab, at or shortly before surgery. The receptors stem from an adult with non-small cell lung cancer.

This clone appeared a single time. V usage is TRBV9 and J usage is TRBJ2-3; D may be TRBD2 (5 bases). The CDR3 covers 15 residues. Looked up from germline, CDR1 is SGDLS and CDR2 is YYNGEE. V lost 2 bases and J lost 0, with 10 bases in between. The CDR3 DNA reads as TGTGCCAGCAGCGTTGGACTCTCTAGCACAGATACGCAGTATTTT. Encoded protein: CASSVGLSSTDTQYF.

V and J are TRBV7-9 and TRBJ1-2, with D unclear. The V and J ends lost 5 bases and 8 bases respectively, with 12 bases between them. Germline-derived CDR1 and CDR2 are SEHNR and FQNEAQ (reference sequence). This CDR3 comprises 12 residues. CDR3 protein: CASSRVAGGYTF. As DNA, the CDR3 is TGTGCCAGCAGCCGCGTCGCGGGCGGCTACACCTTC.

On this clone itself: The same CDR3 also results from other DNA sequences found in this sample. The chain employs TRBV5-1 and TRBJ2-3; the D gene could be TRBD1 or TRBD2 (5 bases each). Germline V lookup: CDR1 SGHRS, CDR2 YFSETQ. V was pared by 4 bases and J by 1 base, with 7 bases between. This CDR3 region has 13 residues. CDR3 residues: CASSLGGTDTQYF. The CDR3 nucleotides read TGCGCCAGCAGCCTGGGGGGCACAGATACGCAGTATTTT.

The gene calls are TRBV28 and TRBJ1-1; the D gene is possibly TRBD1 (6 bases). Germline V gene lookup returns CDR1 MDHEN and CDR2 SYDVKM. Trimming shortened V by 3 bases and J by 4 bases, and 15 bases separated the two germline ends. This CDR3 has 15 residues. The CDR3 spells CASSFQGSGGTEAFF. The CDR3 DNA sequence: TGTGCCAGCAGTTTTCAGGGGTCGGGTGGCACTGAAGCTTTCTTT.

The chain carries TRBV7-9 and TRBJ2-1; weak D call: TRBD2 (5 bases). V was trimmed by 0 bases and J by 10 bases, leaving 13 bases between them. This CDR3 has 14 amino acids. CDR1 and CDR2 (germline): SEHNR, FQNEAQ (reference sequence). This chain's CDR3 is CASSLARLSGEQFF. CDR3 bases: TGTGCCAGCAGCTTAGCACGACTATCAGGCGAGCAGTTCTTC.

J is TRBJ2-2 and V is TRBV19; 8 nucleotides match TRBD1. CDR3 length: 16 amino acids. The V segment lost 4 bases and the J segment 6 bases; nucleotides outside the gene matches: 10. The germline V gene has CDR1 LNHDA and CDR2 SQIVND (reference sequence). The CDR3 coding sequence is TGTGCCAGTAGTACCCTGAGGGCAGGGGGCGCCGGGGAGCTGTTTTTT. Its protein is CASSTLRAGGAGELFF.

V gene TRBV11-2 combines with J gene TRBJ1-2; 8 nucleotides align to TRBD1. The germline V gene has CDR1 SGHAT and CDR2 FQNNGV. Losses at the gene ends were 2 bases for V and 8 bases for J; bases not matched to a gene: 4. This CDR3 contains 13 residues. The CDR3 DNA follows: TGTGCCAGCAGCTTACAGGGGGCGGACGGCTACACCTTC. The encoded protein is CASSLQGADGYTF.

Only one count was recorded for this clone. V and J are TRBV9 and TRBJ2-5; tentative D call: TRBD2 (5 bases). The V gene's germline CDR1 is SGDLS and CDR2 YYNGEE. V lost 4 bases and J 4 bases, leaving 17 bases between the germline ends. This CDR3 has 15 amino acids. The CDR3 loop is CASSPAGVGGETQYF. CDR3 bases: TGTGCCAGCAGCCCCGCGGGCGTAGGAGGAGAGACCCAGTACTTC.

V and J are TRBV29-1 and TRBJ2-5; D is unclear. The germline V gene has CDR1 SQVTM and CDR2 ANQGSEA. V lost 2 bases and J lost 4, with 14 bases in between. The CDR3 is 14 residues long. CDR3 region: CSVEREWNAETQYF. The CDR3 DNA reads TGCAGCGTTGAAAGGGAATGGAATGCAGAGACCCAGTACTTC.

This clone was counted once. J is TRBJ2-7 and V is TRBV18, with TRBD2 matching over 8 bases. Germline-derived CDR1 and CDR2 are KGHSH and LQKENI. The CDR3 runs 15 residues. Germline trimming cut 8 bases from V and 1 base from J; bases unmatched to any gene: 10. The CDR3 nucleotides read TGTGCCAGCACCACGGGGGGGGAGCGGTCCTACGAGCAGTACTTC. Protein sequence: CASTTGGERSYEQYF.

This rearrangement joins TRBV28 to TRBJ1-2, with D perhaps TRBD1 (6 bases). Germline V CDR1 and CDR2: MDHEN, SYDVKM. CDR3 size: 14 residues. Trimming took 5 bases from V and 4 from J, leaving 14 bases between them. CDR3 nucleotide sequence: TGTGCCAGCAGTCCCCCAGGGGCCATCTATGGCTACACCTTC. It specifies CASSPPGAIYGYTF.

For the CDR3, the DNA is TGTGCCAGCAGTGAAGCGGGGGGATACGGAAGAAATGAGCAGTTCTTC. Residues: CASSEAGGYGRNEQFF. V is TRBV6-1 and J is TRBJ2-1; TRBD2 might be the D (6 bases). Trimming took 0 bases from V and 7 from J, leaving 16 bases between them. CDR1 MNHNS and CDR2 SASEGT come from the germline V gene. The CDR3 loop spans 16 amino acids.

V gene TRBV5-1 combines with J gene TRBJ1-1; D gene ambiguous. Per germline, CDR1 SGHRS and CDR2 YFSETQ. Between the trimmed V and J ends, which lost 1 base and 1 base, there was a span of 11 bases. CDR3 length equals 15 residues. Here the CDR3 reads CASSLTVVTNTEAFF. CDR3 coding DNA: TGCGCCAGCAGCTTGACCGTGGTAACGAACACTGAAGCTTTCTTT.

CDR3: CATSWYTIQETQYF. CDR3 in DNA: TGTGCCACCTCCTGGTACACCATTCAAGAGACCCAGTACTTC. The gene calls are TRBV2 and TRBJ2-5, with D hard to call. Germline V lookup: CDR1 SNHLY, CDR2 FYNNEI. The germline V and J ends were trimmed by 10 bases and 2 bases, with 17 bases remaining between them. The CDR3 contains 14 residues.

The V call is TRBV5-4, the J call TRBJ2-7, with TRBD1 matching over 7 bases. Germline V gene data show CDR1 as SGHNT and CDR2 as YYREEE (reference sequence). This CDR3 has 14 amino acids. The J segment lost 3 bases and the V segment lost 2 bases, leaving 5 bases of the junction unmatched. CDR3: CASSFRQGDYEQYF. CDR3 nucleotides: TGTGCCAGCAGCTTTCGACAGGGTGACTACGAGCAGTACTTC.

V gene TRBV5-4 combines with J gene TRBJ1-1, with D possibly TRBD1 on 5 matching bases. Germline CDR1 reads SGHNT; CDR2 reads YYREEE (reference sequence). V lost 0 bases and J lost 5, with 14 bases in between. This CDR3 comprises 15 residues. CDR3 sequence reads: CASSLVVGAGTEAFF. CDR3 in DNA: TGTGCCAGCAGCTTGGTAGTAGGGGCGGGAACTGAAGCTTTCTTT.

The chain is built from TRBV10-2 and TRBJ2-6; 7 nucleotides agree with TRBD1. With 8 bases clipped from V and 1 base from J, the junction kept 5 bases outside the gene matches. The CDR3 loop spans 15 amino acids. CDR1 and CDR2 from the germline V gene are WSHSY and SAAADI. The CDR3 DNA follows: TGCGCCAGCCGGGACAGCAATTCTGGGGCCAACGTCCTGACTTTC. This codes for CASRDSNSGANVLTF.

The chain recombines TRBV28 with TRBJ2-1; 8 bases match TRBD2. The CDR3 is 15 residues long. After removal of 5 bases from V and 3 bases from J, the junction contained 6 bases not matched to a gene. CDR1 and CDR2 (germline): MDHEN, SYDVKM. This chain's CDR3 is CASSPAGAGYNEQFF. CDR3 DNA sequence: TGTGCCAGCAGTCCAGCGGGAGCGGGCTACAATGAGCAGTTCTTC.

The chain uses TRBV29-1 and TRBJ2-7, with D perhaps TRBD1 (6 bases). The germline V gene encodes CDR1 SQVTM and CDR2 ANQGSEA. Trimming shortened V by 6 bases and J by 7 bases, and 19 bases separated the two germline ends. The CDR3 contains 13 residues. The CDR3 DNA reads TGCAGCGTGGCCAGGGGAAGCGCGAGGGAGCAGTACTTC. The encoded protein is CSVARGSAREQYF.

The rearrangement joins TRBV28 to TRBJ2-5; 10 bases fit TRBD2. The V gene's germline CDR1 is MDHEN and CDR2 SYDVKM. J gave up 2 bases and V 3 bases, and 9 bases lay outside the gene matches. The CDR3 extends over 17 amino acids. The CDR3 sequence is CASSFGTSETMQETQYF. In DNA, the CDR3 is TGTGCCAGCAGTTTTGGGACTAGCGAGACGATGCAAGAGACCCAGTACTTC.

The chain couples TRBV4-1 to TRBJ2-7; tentatively, D is TRBD1 (6 bases). From germline, CDR1 is MGHRA and CDR2 YSYEKL. CDR3 length: 15 amino acids. Trimming stripped 1 base from V and 7 bases from J, with 17 bases between. The CDR3 loop reads CASSQVVQGRWEQYF. DNA of the CDR3: TGCGCCAGCAGCCAAGTCGTACAGGGTCGTTGGGAGCAGTACTTC.

The chain links TRBV4-2 to TRBJ2-5; 10 positions agree with TRBD2. Germline V lookup: CDR1 LGHNA, CDR2 YNFKEQ. J gave up 3 bases and V 2 bases, and 6 bases lay outside the gene matches. The CDR3 is 16 residues long. CDR3 region: CASSQSSTSGEETQYF. CDR3 nucleotide sequence: TGTGCCAGCAGCCAATCCTCAACTAGCGGGGAAGAGACCCAGTACTTC.

The genes are TRBV5-1 and TRBJ2-7, with a weak D call TRBD2 (5 bases). The germline V gene has CDR1 SGHRS and CDR2 YFSETQ. The CDR3 loop spans 15 amino acids. V was clipped by 6 bases and J by 2 bases, with 18 bases between them. The CDR3: CASTPDFTKPYEQYF. CDR3 DNA: TGCGCCAGCACCCCGGACTTTACGAAGCCCTACGAGCAGTACTTC. The full variable domain, its missing parts supplied by reference TRBV5-1 and TRBJ2-7, is KAGVTQTPRYLIKTRGQQVTLSCSPISGHRSVSWYQQTPGQGLQFLFEYFSETQRNKGNFPGRFSGRQFSNSRSEMNVSTLELGDSALYLCASTPDFTKPYEQYFGPGTRLTVT.

Written as DNA, the CDR3 is TGTGCCAGTAGCGATCTAGGGAACATTCAGTACTTC. As protein: CASSDLGNIQYF. V is TRBV19 and J is TRBJ2-4, with D uncertain. The CDR3 consists of 12 residues. Germline V lookup: CDR1 LNHDA, CDR2 SQIVND (reference sequence). V lost 6 bases, J lost 7 bases, and 10 bases lay in between. Full variable domain (remainder filled in from reference TRBV19 and TRBJ2-4): DGGITQSPKYLFRKEGQNVTLSCEQNLNHDAMYWYRQDPGQGLRLIYYSQIVNDFQKGDIAEGYSVSREKKESFPLTVTSAQKNPTAFYLCASSDLGNIQYFGAGTRLSVL.

This clone was seen just once. V is TRBV6-5 and J is TRBJ1-2; D gene uncertain. The CDR3 totals 14 residues. Germline CDR1 is MNHEY and CDR2 is SVGAGI. Trimming left V 0 bases short and J 1 base short, with 6 bases between. The CDR3, as DNA: TGTGCCAGCAGTTACTCGGGCAGTAACTATGGCTACACCTTC. It encodes CASSYSGSNYGYTF.

The chain recombines TRBV2 with TRBJ2-5; tentatively, D is TRBD2 (6 bases). CDR3 size: 13 residues. Germline CDR1 reads SNHLY; CDR2 reads FYNNEI. Trimming removed 6 bases at V and 5 bases at J, with 13 bases between. The CDR3 region has the DNA TGTGCCAGCAGGGGCCTGGAGGGTGAGACCCAGTACTTC. It specifies CASRGLEGETQYF.

CDR3 in amino acids: CASSYAGLAGEQYF. CDR3 coding DNA: TGTGCCAGCAGTTACGCGGGACTAGCGGGAGAGCAGTACTTC. The chain combines TRBV6-5 with TRBJ2-7, with 13 bases that match TRBD2. V shed 2 bases, J shed 7 bases, and the junction held 2 bases outside the gene matches. The CDR3 totals 14 residues. The germline V gene has CDR1 MNHEY and CDR2 SVGAGI.

The chain combines TRBV2 with TRBJ2-7; D possibly matches TRBD1 or TRBD2 (5 bases each). The CDR3 consists of 13 residues. With 6 bases removed from V and 3 bases from J, the gap between germline ends came to 12 bases. From germline, CDR1 is SNHLY and CDR2 FYNNEI. The DNA of the CDR3 is TGTGCCAGCAGAGGGGAGCAGGGCTACGAGCAGTACTTC. Amino acid sequence: CASRGEQGYEQYF.

V is TRBV6-1 and J is TRBJ1-1, with unresolved D. The CDR3 has 13 residues. V lost 7 bases, J lost 4 bases, and 13 bases lay in between. Germline V CDR1 and CDR2: MNHNS, SASEGT. This CDR3 is CASMAQMSTEAFF. The CDR3, as DNA: TGTGCCAGCATGGCCCAGATGAGCACTGAAGCTTTCTTT.

J is TRBJ2-3 and V is TRBV10-1; D may correspond to TRBD1 or TRBD2 (5 bases each). The CDR3 length is 17 residues. Germline CDR1 and CDR2: WNHNN and SYGVQD (reference sequence). Trimming shortened V by 3 bases and J by 6 bases, and 22 bases separated the two germline ends. CDR3 DNA: TGCGCCAGCAGTGACCTGTATACGGGGACCGAACCCGATACGCAGTATTTT. Translation gives CASSDLYTGTEPDTQYF.

This clone was seen only a few times. The chain has TRBV29-1 and TRBJ1-4; D is ambiguous. CDR3 length: 11 residues. The germline V gene encodes CDR1 SQVTM and CDR2 ANQGSEA. CDR3 sequence (DNA): TGCTGCGGGACAACTAATGAAAAACTGTTTTTT. This gives the protein CCGTTNEKLFF.